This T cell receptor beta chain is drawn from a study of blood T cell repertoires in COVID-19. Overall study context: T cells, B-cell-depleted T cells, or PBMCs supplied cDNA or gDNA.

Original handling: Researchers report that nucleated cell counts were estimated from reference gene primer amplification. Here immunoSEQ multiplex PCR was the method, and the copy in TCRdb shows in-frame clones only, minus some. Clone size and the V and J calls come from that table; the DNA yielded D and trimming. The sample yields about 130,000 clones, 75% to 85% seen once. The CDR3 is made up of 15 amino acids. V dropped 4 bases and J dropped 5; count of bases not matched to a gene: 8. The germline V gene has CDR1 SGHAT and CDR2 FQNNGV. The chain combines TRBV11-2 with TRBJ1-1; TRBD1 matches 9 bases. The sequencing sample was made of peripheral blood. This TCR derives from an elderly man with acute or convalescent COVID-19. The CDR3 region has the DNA TGTGCCAGCAGCTCCAGAACAGGGGGCTTGACTGAAGCTTTCTTT. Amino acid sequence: CASSSRTGGLTEAFF.